Listed below are T cell receptor beta chains from one sample, sequenced in a study of Graves' ophthalmopathy and Graves' hyperthyroidism. MiXCR was run by TCRdb on the multiplex PCR reads, yielding one entry per CDR3 protein. The sample holds 230,000 or so distinct CDR3 sequences, 40% to 50% seen once. Sequenced input: peripheral blood. The receptors originated from an adult man with Graves' ophthalmopathy. Both conserved end residues are part of each CDR3. D genes are given only for firm matches. For some rows the clone size is stated as once, few or many, or as a class when expanded; others skip it.

CDR3 protein: CSALGERNYGYTF; CDR3 DNA: TGCAGTGCTCTTGGTGAGAGGAACTATGGCTACACCTTC; D gene: .; clone size: many; V gene: TRBV20-1; J gene: TRBJ1-2
CDR3 protein: CSVAAGVGYGYTF; CDR3 DNA: TGCAGCGTTGCAGCCGGGGTGGGCTATGGCTACACCTTC; D gene: .; clone size: few; V gene: TRBV29-1; J gene: TRBJ1-2
CDR3 protein: CASSSTGGDRYPYEQYF; CDR3 DNA: TGTGCCAGCAGCTCCACCGGGGGGGACAGGTATCCCTACGAGCAGTACTTC; D gene: .; clone size: .; V gene: TRBV7-2; J gene: TRBJ2-7
CDR3 protein: CASSPGQGTQYF; CDR3 DNA: TGCGCCAGCAGTCCGGGACAAGGGACCCAGTACTTC; D gene: .; clone size: few; V gene: TRBV10-1; J gene: TRBJ2-5
CDR3 protein: CASSIDSAGYEQYF; CDR3 DNA: TGTGCCAGTAGTATAGATTCGGCAGGGTACGAGCAGTACTTC; D gene: .; clone size: .; V gene: TRBV19; J gene: TRBJ2-7
CDR3 protein: CASSLAGRKETQYF; CDR3 DNA: TGTGCCAGCAGCTTGGCCGGGAGGAAAGAGACCCAGTACTTC; D gene: TRBD2; clone size: few; V gene: TRBV5-6; J gene: TRBJ2-5
CDR3 protein: CASSPPRQGSPLHF; CDR3 DNA: TGTGCCAGCTCACCACCCCGACAGGGTTCACCCCTCCACTTT; D gene: TRBD1; clone size: .; V gene: TRBV18; J gene: TRBJ1-6
CDR3 protein: CASSWRGDTGELFF; CDR3 DNA: TGTGCCAGCAGCTGGAGAGGGGACACCGGGGAGCTGTTTTTT; D gene: .; clone size: once; V gene: TRBV7-9; J gene: TRBJ2-2
CDR3 protein: CASSLRTGSNSPLHF; CDR3 DNA: TGTGCCAGCAGCTTACGGACAGGGTCAAATTCACCCCTCCACTTT; D gene: TRBD1; clone size: few; V gene: TRBV7-2; J gene: TRBJ1-6
CDR3 protein: CASSVGGSLGTEAFF; CDR3 DNA: TGTGCCAGCAGCGTAGGGGGCAGCTTGGGCACTGAAGCTTTCTTT; D gene: .; clone size: .; V gene: TRBV9; J gene: TRBJ1-1
CDR3 protein: CASSLALVTQWAEAFF; CDR3 DNA: TGTGCCAGCAGCTTAGCGCTGGTTACCCAATGGGCTGAAGCTTTCTTT; D gene: .; clone size: few; V gene: TRBV7-8; J gene: TRBJ1-1
CDR3 protein: CASSLQGGWEQYF; CDR3 DNA: TGTGCCAGCAGCCTACAGGGTGGGTGGGAGCAGTACTTC; D gene: .; clone size: .; V gene: TRBV7-2; J gene: TRBJ2-7
CDR3 protein: CASSERDTSYEQYF; CDR3 DNA: TGTGCCAGCAGTGAGCGGGACACCTCCTACGAGCAGTACTTC; D gene: .; clone size: once; V gene: TRBV2; J gene: TRBJ2-7
CDR3 protein: CASSGQKWDQPQHF; CDR3 DNA: TGTGCCAGCAGTGGACAGAAGTGGGATCAGCCCCAGCATTTT; D gene: .; clone size: few; V gene: TRBV28; J gene: TRBJ1-5
CDR3 protein: CASSFLAGMNTGELFF; CDR3 DNA: TGTGCCAGCAGTTTTTTGGCGGGAATGAACACCGGGGAGCTGTTTTTT; D gene: .; clone size: .; V gene: TRBV28; J gene: TRBJ2-2
CDR3 protein: CSVEVDTGQETQYF; CDR3 DNA: TGCAGCGTTGAGGTAGATACTGGCCAAGAGACCCAGTACTTC; D gene: .; clone size: many; V gene: TRBV29-1; J gene: TRBJ2-5
CDR3 protein: CSARDPENYGYTF; CDR3 DNA: TGCAGTGCTAGAGATCCCGAGAACTATGGCTACACCTTC; D gene: .; clone size: .; V gene: TRBV20-1; J gene: TRBJ1-2
CDR3 protein: CSAQGGVYEQYF; CDR3 DNA: TGCAGCGCCCAGGGGGGAGTCTACGAGCAGTACTTC; D gene: .; clone size: .; V gene: TRBV29-1; J gene: TRBJ2-7
CDR3 protein: CASRRGLAGHEKLFF; CDR3 DNA: TGTGCCAGCAGACGCGGACTAGCGGGACACGAAAAACTGTTTTTT; D gene: .; clone size: .; V gene: TRBV12-3/TRBV12-4; J gene: TRBJ1-4
CDR3 protein: CASSFVPYEQYF; CDR3 DNA: TGTGCCAGCAGTTTCGTGCCCTACGAGCAGTACTTC; D gene: .; clone size: .; V gene: TRBV5-5; J gene: TRBJ2-7
CDR3 protein: CASSLGTGSITEAFF; CDR3 DNA: TGCGCCAGCAGCTTGGGGACAGGGTCGATCACTGAAGCTTTCTTT; D gene: TRBD1; clone size: .; V gene: TRBV5-1; J gene: TRBJ1-1
CDR3 protein: CASRTPYDSEQYF; CDR3 DNA: TGTGCCAGCAGGACGCCTTACGACAGCGAGCAGTACTTC; D gene: .; clone size: once; V gene: TRBV12-5; J gene: TRBJ2-7
CDR3 protein: CSARLDRVGETQYF; CDR3 DNA: TGCAGTGCTAGACTCGACAGGGTGGGAGAGACCCAGTACTTC; D gene: TRBD1; clone size: .; V gene: TRBV20-1; J gene: TRBJ2-5
CDR3 protein: CATSSGTHYGYTF; CDR3 DNA: TGTGCCACGAGTTCCGGGACACACTATGGCTACACCTTC; D gene: .; clone size: .; V gene: TRBV28; J gene: TRBJ1-2
CDR3 protein: CATSAPRDGSYEQYF; CDR3 DNA: TGTGCCACCAGCGCCCCTCGGGACGGTTCCTACGAGCAGTACTTC; D gene: .; clone size: .; V gene: TRBV15; J gene: TRBJ2-7
CDR3 protein: CAIRPDPGYEQYF; CDR3 DNA: TGTGCCATCAGGCCCGACCCAGGGTACGAGCAGTACTTC; D gene: .; clone size: .; V gene: TRBV10-3; J gene: TRBJ2-7
CDR3 protein: CASRELTGNNSPLHF; CDR3 DNA: TGTGCCAGCAGGGAATTAACAGGGAATAATTCACCCCTCCACTTT; D gene: .; clone size: once; V gene: TRBV6-1; J gene: TRBJ1-6